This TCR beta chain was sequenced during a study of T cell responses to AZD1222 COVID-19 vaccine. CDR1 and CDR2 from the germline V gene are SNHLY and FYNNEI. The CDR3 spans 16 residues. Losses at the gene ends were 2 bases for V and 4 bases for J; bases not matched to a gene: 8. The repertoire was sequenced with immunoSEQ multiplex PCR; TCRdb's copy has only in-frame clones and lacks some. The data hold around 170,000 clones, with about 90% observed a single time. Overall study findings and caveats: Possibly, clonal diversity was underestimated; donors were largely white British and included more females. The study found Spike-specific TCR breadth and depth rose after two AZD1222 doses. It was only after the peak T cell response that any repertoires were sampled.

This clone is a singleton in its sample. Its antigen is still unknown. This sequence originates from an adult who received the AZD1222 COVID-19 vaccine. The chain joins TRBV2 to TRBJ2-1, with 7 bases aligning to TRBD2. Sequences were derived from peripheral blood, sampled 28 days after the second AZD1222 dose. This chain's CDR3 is CASSESGAGWYNEQFF. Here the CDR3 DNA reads TGTGCCAGCAGTGAAAGCGGGGCAGGTTGGTACAATGAGCAGTTCTTC.